This passage covers 16 T cell receptor beta chains from one sample sequenced in a study of blood T cells in healthy people across ages. Next came a second PCR, run for about 6 to 12 cycles, which used a sample-barcoded 5' primer along with a J-beta primer mix. TCRdb ran MiXCR on the 5' RACE reads and lists one entry per CDR3 protein. The repertoire holds roughly 1.7 million distinct CDR3 sequences, with about 35% as singletons. The sequencing input was blood. The receptors here all came from a woman aged 30 to 39 in good health.

This sequence joins TRBV30 and TRBJ2-1, with D maybe TRBD2 (6 bases). Trimming removed 0 bases at V and 3 bases at J, with 12 bases between. The CDR3 spans 15 residues. The germline V gene encodes CDR1 GTSNPN and CDR2 SVGIG (reference sequence). In nucleotides, the CDR3 is TGTGCCTGGAGTGTAGACCTAGCGAGCTACAATGAGCAGTTCTTC. It encodes CAWSVDLASYNEQFF.

The chain uses TRBV6-1 and TRBJ1-1; D ambiguous. Germline V gene data show CDR1 as MNHNS and CDR2 as SASEGT. Trimming removed 5 bases at V and 5 bases at J, with 15 bases between. The CDR3 consists of 14 residues. CDR3 sequence: CASSHFTSGTEAFF. CDR3 DNA sequence: TGTGCCAGCAGTCATTTCACATCCGGAACTGAAGCTTTCTTT.

The rearrangement joins TRBV5-1 to TRBJ2-7; D could derive from TRBD1 or TRBD2 (6 bases each). The CDR3 has 15 amino acids. Germline lookup yields CDR1 SGHRS and CDR2 YFSETQ. V gave up 3 bases and J gave up 2 bases, with 15 bases separating them. CDR3 sequence (DNA): TGCGCCAGCAGCTGGGGGGACACCCGGACCTACGAGCAGTACTTC. Translation gives CASSWGDTRTYEQYF.

The chain joins TRBV27 to TRBJ2-7; D might be TRBD1 (6 bases). V was clipped by 2 bases and J by 4 bases, with 15 bases between them. Germline CDR1 reads MNHEY; CDR2 reads SMNVEV (reference sequence). The CDR3 length is 15 residues. The CDR3 region is CASSLAAGTPYEQYF. DNA of the CDR3: TGTGCCAGCAGTTTAGCGGCCGGGACACCTTACGAGCAGTACTTC.

The table lists this clonotype with a few counts. This sequence joins TRBV20-1 and TRBJ2-1, with D maybe TRBD2 (6 bases). V lost 1 base to trimming and J lost 6 bases, with 22 bases between them. Looked up from germline, CDR1 is DFQATT and CDR2 is SNEGSKA (reference sequence). This CDR3 has 17 residues. CDR3 amino acids: CSARGGILQRALNEQFF. The CDR3 DNA is TGCAGTGCTAGAGGGGGGATACTACAGCGGGCACTCAATGAGCAGTTCTTC.

This clonotype turned up a few times. The J gene is TRBJ2-7, the V gene TRBV27; 10 bases are a match to TRBD2. The germline gives CDR1 MNHEY, CDR2 SMNVEV (reference sequence). The CDR3 is 13 amino acids. Losses at the gene ends were 10 bases for V and 4 bases for J; bases not matched to a gene: 7. CDR3: CATAGTSDYEQYF. In DNA form, the CDR3 reads TGTGCCACCGCTGGGACTAGCGATTACGAGCAGTACTTC.

The chain links TRBV6-1 to TRBJ2-1; 9 positions agree with TRBD2. Unmatched junction bases numbered 4, after V lost 1 base and J lost 6 bases. Germline V gene lookup returns CDR1 MNHNS and CDR2 SASEGT. The CDR3 runs to 15 residues. CDR3 DNA sequence: TGTGCCAGCAGTGAAGTAGGACTAGCGCGCAATGAGCAGTTCTTC. Its translation is CASSEVGLARNEQFF.

This clonotype was found a few times. J is TRBJ2-4 and V is TRBV5-1, with 13 bases aligning to TRBD2. The CDR3 length is 17 residues. CDR1 SGHRS and CDR2 YFSETQ come from the germline V gene. V lost 0 bases to trimming and J lost 8 bases; unmatched junction nucleotides: 8. CDR3 sequence reads: CASSLATSGRAGDIQYF. The DNA for the CDR3 is TGCGCCAGCAGCTTGGCCACTAGCGGGAGGGCGGGGGACATTCAGTACTTC.

The J gene is TRBJ1-6, the V gene TRBV28; D unclear. Between the trimmed V and J ends, which lost 1 base and 5 bases, there was a span of 6 bases. The germline CDR1 and CDR2 sequences are MDHEN and SYDVKM. The CDR3 has 14 residues. The CDR3 protein is CASSLSPDNSPLHF. CDR3 nucleotides: TGTGCCAGCAGTTTATCTCCAGATAATTCACCCCTCCACTTT. The full variable domain, with the rest looked up from reference TRBV28 and TRBJ1-6, is DVKVTQSSRYLVKRTGEKVFLECVQDMDHENMFWYRQDPGLGLRLIYFSYDVKMKEKGDIPEGYSVSREKKERFSLILESASTNQTSMYLCASSLSPDNSPLHFGNGTRLTVT.

There are a few counts of this clonotype. The chain is built from TRBV7-2 and TRBJ2-5, with D possibly being TRBD2 (6 bases). Germline CDR1 SGHTA, CDR2 FQGNSA. The CDR3 is 12 amino acids. The CDR3 sequence: CAGASAQETQYF. CDR3 sequence (DNA): TGTGCAGGTGCTAGCGCGCAAGAGACCCAGTACTTC.

The V call is TRBV6-5, the J call TRBJ1-2; D possibly corresponds to TRBD1 (5 bases). Germline assignment: CDR1 MNHEY and CDR2 SVGAGI. V lost 0 bases and J lost 8, with 10 bases in between. The CDR3 extends over 13 amino acids. CDR3 nucleotide sequence: TGTGCCAGCAGTTACTCCGAGGGGTTGGGCTACACCTTC. Translating gives CASSYSEGLGYTF.

The genes are TRBV6-2 or TRBV6-3 and TRBJ2-1, with 9 positions matching TRBD2. Per germline, CDR1 MNHEY and CDR2 SVGEGT. After removal of 6 bases from V and 10 bases from J, the junction contained 16 bases not matched to a gene. The CDR3 extends over 16 amino acids. CDR3 nucleotide sequence: TGTGCCAGCAGCCGACCCGGGCTAGCGGGAACCTACGAGCAGTTCTTC. It is translated as CASSRPGLAGTYEQFF.

This clonotype was found many times. This chain connects TRBV5-6 to TRBJ1-1; maybe TRBD1 (5 bases). The V and J ends lost 0 bases and 1 base respectively, with 13 bases between them. This CDR3 has 16 residues. From germline, CDR1 is SGHDT and CDR2 YYEEEE. The CDR3 is CASSLGAGGGNTEAFF. The CDR3 DNA reads TGTGCCAGCAGCTTGGGGGCCGGGGGAGGGAACACTGAAGCTTTCTTT. The full variable domain, with the rest looked up from reference TRBV5-6 and TRBJ1-1, is DAGVTQSPTHLIKTRGQQVTLRCSPKSGHDTVSWYQQALGQGPQFIFQYYEEEERQRGNFPDRFSGHQFPNYSSELNVNALLLGDSALYLCASSLGAGGGNTEAFFGQGTRLTVV.

This rearrangement joins TRBV20-1 to TRBJ2-5; D possibly corresponds to TRBD1 (5 bases). Germline loops: CDR1 DFQATT, CDR2 SNEGSKA (reference sequence). The CDR3 extends over 14 amino acids. V was shortened by 2 bases and J by 5 bases, with 15 bases between the two germline ends. The CDR3 reads CSARSKEGAETQYF. In DNA form, the CDR3 reads TGCAGTGCTAGATCCAAAGAAGGGGCGGAGACCCAGTACTTC.

This chain uses TRBV2 with TRBJ2-6; D is uncertain. Germline V gene sequence: CDR1 SNHLY, CDR2 FYNNEI. The CDR3 totals 18 residues. The germline V and J ends were trimmed by 5 bases and 0 bases, with 17 bases remaining between them. CDR3 bases: TGTGCCAGCAGTTTCGACTCACAGAGATACTCTGGGGCCAACGTCCTGACTTTC. Protein product: CASSFDSQRYSGANVLTF.

This chain links TRBV2 with TRBJ2-4, with a tentative D call TRBD1 (6 bases). This CDR3 has 17 amino acids. V shed 4 bases and J shed 2 bases, with 18 bases lying between them. Germline V lookup: CDR1 SNHLY, CDR2 FYNNEI. The CDR3 DNA sequence: TGTGCCAGCAGTGCCATTACAGGGTCCCTCACCAAAAACATTCAGTACTTC. It is translated as CASSAITGSLTKNIQYF. Using reference TRBV2 and TRBJ2-4 for the parts outside the CDR3, the full variable domain is EPEVTQTPSHQVTQMGQEVILRCVPISNHLYFYWYRQILGQKVEFLVSFYNNEISEKSEIFDDQFSVERPDGSNFTLKIRSTKLEDSAMYFCASSAITGSLTKNIQYFGAGTRLSVL.